These 25 T cell receptor beta chains were all obtained from the same sample, sequenced in a study of cytomegalovirus exposure and HLA in healthy donors. PCR amplification relied on 60 Vbeta primers (plus 13 Jbeta primers). Assay: immunoSEQ multiplex PCR; the TCRdb copy retains only in-frame clones and omits some. The sample shows around 230,000 clones, 78% of them seen only once. The sequencing sample was made of PBMCs. The receptor source for this set is a boy aged 5-17 years in good health and CMV-seronegative.

The rearrangement joins TRBV5-6 to TRBJ1-1; unclear D gene. Trimming cost V 4 bases and J 4 bases, with 20 bases left between them. CDR1 and CDR2 from the germline V gene are SGHDT and YYEEEE. CDR3 length equals 16 residues. The CDR3 protein is CASSPVWAGMATEAFF. CDR3 nucleotides: TGTGCCAGCAGCCCCGTCTGGGCGGGGATGGCCACTGAAGCTTTCTTT.

The chain couples TRBV29-1 to TRBJ2-5, with TRBD2 identical over 15 bases. The junction had 1 base not matched to a gene; V was cut back by 6 bases and J by 2 bases. There are 14 residues in the CDR3. The V gene's germline CDR1 is SQVTM and CDR2 ANQGSEA. CDR3 in DNA: TGCAGCGTAGGACTAGCGGGAGGGCAAGAGACCCAGTACTTC. This gives the protein CSVGLAGGQETQYF.

The count of this clone is one. The chain joins TRBV2 to TRBJ2-1; TRBD2 is a possible D gene (6 bases). CDR3 length: 13 amino acids. CDR1 SNHLY and CDR2 FYNNEI come from the germline V gene. V lost 8 bases to trimming and J lost 6 bases, with 14 bases between them. The CDR3, as DNA: TGTGCCAGCTTACGGGAGATGGGCAATGAGCAGTTCTTC. This sequence encodes CASLREMGNEQFF.

CDR3 sequence: CASSIGGSTEAFF. The CDR3 DNA sequence: TGTGCCAGTAGTATAGGAGGAAGCACTGAAGCTTTCTTT. V usage is TRBV19 and J usage is TRBJ1-1; no clear D gene. CDR3 length: 13 residues. Germline V gene sequence: CDR1 LNHDA, CDR2 SQIVND (reference sequence). Trimming shortened V by 1 base and J by 4 bases, and 7 bases separated the two germline ends.

This chain connects TRBV29-1 to TRBJ2-7; TRBD2 agrees at 7 bases. CDR3 size: 12 residues. J gave up 3 bases and V 7 bases, and 6 bases lay outside the gene matches. Germline V gives CDR1 SQVTM, CDR2 ANQGSEA. The CDR3 DNA reads as TGCAGCGCAAGTGGACTAGTCTACGAGCAGTACTTC. It yields the protein CSASGLVYEQYF.

This chain links TRBV9 with TRBJ1-1, with D unresolved. V was shortened by 0 bases and J by 1 base, with 10 bases between the two germline ends. The germline V gene encodes CDR1 SGDLS and CDR2 YYNGEE. The CDR3 consists of 15 residues. In nucleotides, the CDR3 is TGTGCCAGCAGCGTAGCTCAAACATGGAACACTGAAGCTTTCTTT. Translation: CASSVAQTWNTEAFF.

This chain connects TRBV6-6 to TRBJ2-5; D may be TRBD2 (6 bases). The V end was cut by 6 bases, the J end by 5 bases, with 16 bases between. Germline V gene lookup returns CDR1 MNHNY and CDR2 SVGAGI (reference sequence). The CDR3 loop spans 14 amino acids. CDR3 in amino acids: CASSTQFRGETQYF. The DNA for the CDR3 is TGTGCCAGCAGCACGCAATTCCGGGGGGAGACCCAGTACTTC.

The chain joins TRBV19 to TRBJ1-4; tentatively, D is TRBD1 (6 bases). The CDR3 contains 15 residues. Germline CDR1 LNHDA, CDR2 SQIVND (reference sequence). With 3 bases removed from V and 7 bases from J, the gap between germline ends came to 15 bases. As DNA, the CDR3 is TGTGCCAGTAGTATTAAGGGCAGGGGTTTTGAAAAACTGTTTTTT. Protein: CASSIKGRGFEKLFF.

V and J are TRBV5-1 and TRBJ2-7; possibly TRBD2 for D (5 bases). V shed 0 bases and J shed 4 bases, with 14 bases lying between them. The CDR3 is made up of 15 amino acids. CDR1 and CDR2 from the germline V gene are SGHRS and YFSETQ. CDR3 sequence: CASSLGPIGEYEQYF. As DNA, the CDR3 is TGCGCCAGCAGCTTGGGGCCTATTGGGGAGTACGAGCAGTACTTC.

The J gene is TRBJ1-2, the V gene TRBV10-3; TRBD1 aligns across 8 bases. The V gene end was trimmed by 8 bases and the J gene end by 6 bases; junction bases not matched to a gene: 8. The CDR3 is 13 residues long. Germline lookup yields CDR1 ENHRY and CDR2 SYGVKD. CDR3 region: CAIAADRDHGYTF. The CDR3 DNA sequence: TGTGCCATCGCAGCGGACAGGGATCATGGCTACACCTTC.

V is TRBV5-1 and J is TRBJ2-5; 8 bases are a match to TRBD1. The CDR3 sequence is 14 residues long. From germline, CDR1 is SGHRS and CDR2 YFSETQ. J lost 4 bases, V lost 6 bases, and 8 bases had no gene match. CDR3 protein: CASTPDRARETQYF. The DNA for the CDR3 is TGCGCCAGCACGCCGGACAGGGCCCGAGAGACCCAGTACTTC.

This chain uses TRBV11-3 with TRBJ1-1; 8 bases agree with TRBD1. Germline values: CDR1 SGHNT, CDR2 YENEEA. V dropped 5 bases and J dropped 2; count of bases not matched to a gene: 19. The CDR3 runs to 19 residues. The CDR3, as DNA: TGTGCCAGCAGCCCACGGTTAGGTTCCCAGGGGGCAGAAAACACTGAAGCTTTCTTT. Amino acids: CASSPRLGSQGAENTEAFF. Based on the CDR3 plus reference TRBV11-3 and TRBJ1-1, the full variable domain is EAGVVQSPRYKIIEKKQPVAFWCNPISGHNTLYWYLQNLGQGPELLIRYENEEAVDDSQLPKDRFSAERLKGVDSTLKIQPAELGDSAVYLCASSPRLGSQGAENTEAFFGQGTRLTVV.

This chain links TRBV2 with TRBJ1-3; 7 bases fit TRBD1. The trim removed 6 bases at V and 9 bases at J, leaving 14 bases unmatched. CDR3 size: 15 residues. Germline CDR1 SNHLY, CDR2 FYNNEI. The CDR3 DNA sequence: TGTGCCAGCAGGGAAAGACAGGGTGGATCGGGCACCATATATTTT. Its protein is CASRERQGGSGTIYF.

This sequence joins TRBV30 and TRBJ2-3, with D unclear. The CDR3 contains 11 residues. V was pared by 2 bases and J by 6 bases, with 6 bases between. In germline, CDR1 is GTSNPN, CDR2 SVGIG (reference sequence). The chain's CDR3 is CAWSSPDTQYF. In nucleotides, the CDR3 is TGTGCCTGGAGTTCCCCGGATACGCAGTATTTT.

This chain links TRBV5-4 with TRBJ2-2; D might be TRBD2 (5 bases). Germline V gene sequence: CDR1 SGHNT, CDR2 YYREEE (reference sequence). V lost 2 bases to trimming and J lost 7 bases, with 12 bases between them. The CDR3 sequence is 14 residues long. The CDR3 spells CASSFGLPDGELFF. In DNA, the CDR3 is TGTGCCAGCAGCTTCGGACTCCCAGACGGGGAGCTGTTTTTT.

The chain employs TRBV29-1 and TRBJ2-1; 9 nucleotides line up with TRBD1. The CDR3 spans 13 residues. V was pared by 8 bases and J by 8 bases, with 10 bases of the junction left unmatched. Germline V gene sequence: CDR1 SQVTM, CDR2 ANQGSEA. CDR3 region: CSMLWTGVYEQFF. The DNA of the CDR3 is TGCAGCATGCTATGGACAGGGGTATATGAGCAGTTCTTC.

This clone was seen a handful of times. The gene calls are TRBV30 and TRBJ1-3, with D hard to call. Per the germline V gene, CDR1 is GTSNPN and CDR2 is SVGIG (reference sequence). CDR3 size: 13 residues. V was pared by 2 bases and J by 0 bases, with 5 bases between. CDR3 coding DNA: TGTGCCTGGAGTCGGGTCTCTGGAAACACCATATATTTT. Protein product: CAWSRVSGNTIYF. Filled out from reference TRBV30 and TRBJ1-3, the complete variable domain reads SQTIHQWPATLVQPVGSPLSLECTVEGTSNPNLYWYRQAAGRGLQLLFYSVGIGQISSEVPQNLSASRPQDRQFILSSKKLLLSDSGFYLCAWSRVSGNTIYFGEGSWLTVV.

This clone is a singleton in its sample. V and J are TRBV7-8 and TRBJ2-3; possible D gene TRBD2, 6 bases. Trimming stripped 7 bases from V and 2 bases from J, with 10 bases between. The CDR3 spans 13 residues. Germline CDR1 and CDR2: SGHVS and FQNEAQ. The CDR3 DNA is TGTGCCAGCAAGGAGGGGAACACAGATACGCAGTATTTT. Translated, it gives CASKEGNTDTQYF.

This clone was seen just once. This chain connects TRBV5-1 to TRBJ2-1; tentatively, D is TRBD2 (6 bases). Germline V gene sequence: CDR1 SGHRS, CDR2 YFSETQ. Trimming took 4 bases from V and 9 from J, leaving 20 bases between them. This CDR3 spans 15 amino acids. CDR3 loop: CASSGGVPSSGEQFF. The CDR3 DNA is TGCGCCAGCAGCGGAGGGGTCCCTTCAAGTGGTGAGCAGTTCTTC.

The chain recombines TRBV10-2 with TRBJ2-6, with D unclear. Trimming left V 6 bases short and J 0 bases short, with 3 bases between. Germline V gene data show CDR1 as WSHSY and CDR2 as SAAADI. CDR3 length: 13 amino acids. CDR3 coding DNA: TGCGCCAGCAGCGTCTCTGGGGCCAACGTCCTGACTTTC. Protein sequence: CASSVSGANVLTF.

This clone was found a few times. The chain joins TRBV4-1 to TRBJ1-2, with 12 nucleotides matching TRBD1. With V trimmed by 3 bases and J by 4 bases, 3 bases remained unmatched. The germline V gene encodes CDR1 MGHRA and CDR2 YSYEKL. There are 15 residues in the CDR3. CDR3 sequence reads: CASSQGTGGIYGYTF. The CDR3 nucleotides read TGCGCCAGCAGCCAGGGGACAGGGGGCATCTATGGCTACACCTTC.

This clone was observed a single time. The chain links TRBV6-1 to TRBJ1-2; perhaps TRBD1 as D (6 bases). Germline V CDR1 and CDR2: MNHNS, SASEGT. This CDR3 is built from 13 residues. Trimming took 4 bases from V and 5 from J, leaving 11 bases between them. In DNA, the CDR3 is TGTGCCAGCAGTGTAGCAGGGGCTTATGGCTACACCTTC. Translated: CASSVAGAYGYTF.

This rearrangement joins TRBV27 to TRBJ2-1; 9 bases map to TRBD2. V lost 8 bases, J lost 5 bases, and 13 bases stayed unmatched. Germline loops: CDR1 MNHEY, CDR2 SMNVEV (reference sequence). The CDR3 extends over 16 amino acids. This CDR3 is CASSPIERGAHNEQFF. CDR3 DNA sequence: TGTGCCAGCTCTCCCATCGAGCGGGGGGCCCACAATGAGCAGTTCTTC.

The rearrangement joins TRBV11-2 to TRBJ2-5, with D tentatively TRBD1 (6 bases). The CDR3 is 14 residues long. Between the trimmed V and J ends, which lost 7 bases and 1 base, there was a span of 13 bases. Germline V gene lookup returns CDR1 SGHAT and CDR2 FQNNGV. For the CDR3, the DNA is TGTGCCAGCACCGAGGACAGAACCCAAGAGACCCAGTACTTC. Its protein is CASTEDRTQETQYF.

CDR3 DNA sequence: TGTGCCAGTCACGCGCGGTCCGGGACTAGCGGCTACGAGCAGTACTTC. It codes for CASHARSGTSGYEQYF. V usage is TRBV19 and J usage is TRBJ2-7, with 11 bases lining up with TRBD2. CDR3 length: 16 residues. The trim removed 8 bases at V and 3 bases at J, leaving 12 bases unmatched. Per the germline V gene, CDR1 is LNHDA and CDR2 is SQIVND (reference sequence). Drawing the rest from reference TRBV19 and TRBJ2-7, the complete variable domain is DGGITQSPKYLFRKEGQNVTLSCEQNLNHDAMYWYRQDPGQGLRLIYYSQIVNDFQKGDIAEGYSVSREKKESFPLTVTSAQKNPTAFYLCASHARSGTSGYEQYFGPGTRLTVT.